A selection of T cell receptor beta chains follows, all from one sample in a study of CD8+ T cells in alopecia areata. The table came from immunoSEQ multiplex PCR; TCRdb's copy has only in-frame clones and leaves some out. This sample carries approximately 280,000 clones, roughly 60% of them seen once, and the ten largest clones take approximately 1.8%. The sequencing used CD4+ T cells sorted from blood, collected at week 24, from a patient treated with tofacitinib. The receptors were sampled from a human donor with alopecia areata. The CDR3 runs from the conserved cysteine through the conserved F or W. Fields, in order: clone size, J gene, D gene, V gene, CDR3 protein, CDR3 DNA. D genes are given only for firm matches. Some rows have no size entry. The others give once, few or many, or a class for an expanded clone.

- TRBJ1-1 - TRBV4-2 CASSPSPSMNTEAFF TGTGCCAGCAGCCCGAGCCCCAGCATGAACACTGAAGCTTTCTTT
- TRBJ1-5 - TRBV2 CASRQDRDQPQHF TGTGCCAGCAGGCAAGACAGAGATCAGCCCCAGCATTTT
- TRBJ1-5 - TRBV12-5 CASGLVVTFQPQHF TGTGCTAGTGGTTTGGTAGTGACCTTTCAGCCCCAGCATTTT
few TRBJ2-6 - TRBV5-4 CASSSDGANVLTF TGTGCCAGCAGCTCGGATGGGGCCAACGTCCTGACTTTC
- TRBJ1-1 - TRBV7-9 CASSLAIVGITEAFF TGTGCCAGCAGCTTAGCGATAGTAGGAATAACTGAAGCTTTCTTT
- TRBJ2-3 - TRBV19 CASRATSTDTQYF TGTGCCAGTAGGGCTACAAGCACAGATACGCAGTATTTT
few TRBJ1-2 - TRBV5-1 CASSEDGTNYGYTF TGCGCCAGCAGTGAAGACGGAACTAACTATGGCTACACCTTC
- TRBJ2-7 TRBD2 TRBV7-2 CASSPMTSGTYEQYF TGTGCCAGCAGCCCAATGACTAGCGGGACCTACGAGCAGTACTTC
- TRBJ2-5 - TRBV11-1 CASSLQDNLETQYF TGTGCCAGCAGCTTACAGGACAACCTCGAGACCCAGTACTTC
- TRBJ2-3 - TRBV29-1 CSVGVIRAANTDTQYF TGCAGCGTTGGAGTCATACGGGCGGCGAACACAGATACGCAGTATTTT
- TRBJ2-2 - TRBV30 CAWKRTTLNTGELFF TGTGCCTGGAAGAGAACTACTCTCAACACCGGGGAGCTGTTTTTT
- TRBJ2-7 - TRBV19 CASSQAVSSYEQYF TGTGCCAGTAGTCAGGCAGTGTCCTCCTACGAGCAGTACTTC
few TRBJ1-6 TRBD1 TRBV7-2 CASSLGGDSNSPLHF TGTGCCAGCAGCTTAGGAGGGGACAGTAATTCACCCCTCCACTTT
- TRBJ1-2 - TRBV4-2 CASSQGAGRGEGYTF TGTGCCAGCAGCCAAGGTGCAGGGCGGGGAGAGGGCTACACCTTC
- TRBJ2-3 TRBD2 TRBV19 CASSDPSGTTDTQYF TGTGCCAGTAGTGACCCTAGCGGGACCACAGATACGCAGTATTTT
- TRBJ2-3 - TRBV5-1 CASYAGRRDTQYF TGCGCCAGCTACGCGGGAAGGAGAGATACGCAGTATTTT
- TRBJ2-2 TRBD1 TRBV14 CASSQRTGEGTGELFF TGTGCCAGCAGCCAGAGGACAGGGGAGGGCACCGGGGAGCTGTTTTTT
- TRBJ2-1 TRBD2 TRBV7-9 CASSRGEVAGYNEQFF TGTGCCAGCAGCCGCGGCGAAGTAGCGGGATACAATGAGCAGTTCTTC
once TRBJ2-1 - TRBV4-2 CASSQDQLNEQFF TGTGCCAGCAGCCAGGACCAGCTCAATGAGCAGTTCTTC
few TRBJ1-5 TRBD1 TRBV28 CASRRQGSQPQHF TGTGCCAGCAGACGACAGGGGAGTCAGCCCCAGCATTTT
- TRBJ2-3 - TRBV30 CAWRADTQYF TGTGCCTGGAGGGCAGATACGCAGTATTTT
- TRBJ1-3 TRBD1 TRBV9 CASSVGQALSGNTIYF TGTGCCAGCAGCGTCGGACAGGCCCTCTCTGGAAACACCATATATTTT
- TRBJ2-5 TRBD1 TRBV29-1 CSVLTGERETQYF TGCAGCGTCCTGACAGGGGAGAGAGAGACCCAGTACTTC
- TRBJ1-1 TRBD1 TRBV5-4 CASNRGRDTEAFF TGTGCCAGCAACAGGGGTAGGGACACTGAAGCTTTCTTT
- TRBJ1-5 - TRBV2 CASSVRGEGNQPQHF TGTGCCAGCAGTGTACGGGGCGAGGGAAATCAGCCCCAGCATTTT
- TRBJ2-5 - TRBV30 CAWSGGGGLKTQYF TGTGCCTGGAGCGGAGGGGGGGGCCTGAAGACCCAGTACTTC
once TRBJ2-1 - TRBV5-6 CASSSVSRGNEQFF TGTGCCAGCAGCTCAGTTTCCAGGGGCAATGAGCAGTTCTTC
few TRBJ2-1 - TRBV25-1 CASSEYRATNSEQFF TGTGCCAGCAGTGAATATAGAGCCACCAACAGTGAGCAGTTCTTC
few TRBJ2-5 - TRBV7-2 CASSIRTQETQYF TGTGCCAGCAGCATACGCACCCAAGAGACCCAGTACTTC
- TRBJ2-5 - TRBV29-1 CSVTPSQVGTQYF TGCAGCGTTACCCCTTCACAGGTGGGGACCCAGTACTTC
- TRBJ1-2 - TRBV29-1 CSVDRGVGGYTF TGCAGCGTTGACAGGGGAGTAGGAGGCTACACCTTC
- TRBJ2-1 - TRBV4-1 CASSQEGLSGSYNEQFF TGCGCCAGCAGCCAAGAGGGGCTGTCGGGGAGCTACAATGAGCAGTTCTTC
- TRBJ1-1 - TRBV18 CASSPPREGGDAFF TGTGCCAGCTCACCACCGAGGGAAGGAGGAGACGCTTTCTTT
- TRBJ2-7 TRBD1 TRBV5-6 CASSRWTGVTYEQYF TGTGCCAGCAGCCGCTGGACAGGGGTCACCTACGAGCAGTACTTC
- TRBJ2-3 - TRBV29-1 CSVVPVTDTQYF TGCAGCGTTGTTCCTGTCACAGATACGCAGTATTTT
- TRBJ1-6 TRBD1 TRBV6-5 CASSYSWQQGSPLHF TGTGCCAGCAGTTACTCGTGGCAACAGGGGTCACCCCTCCACTTT
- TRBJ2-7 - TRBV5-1 CASSLIKAYTDEQYF TGCGCCAGCAGCTTGATAAAGGCCTACACAGACGAGCAGTACTTC
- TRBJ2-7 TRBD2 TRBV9 CASSVGTSGGAYEQYF TGTGCCAGCAGCGTAGGAACTAGCGGGGGAGCGTACGAGCAGTACTTC
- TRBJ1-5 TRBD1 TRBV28 CASSSGTGAYQPQHF TGTGCCAGCAGTTCCGGGACAGGGGCTTATCAGCCCCAGCATTTT
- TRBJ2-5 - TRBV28 CATSDGRWETQYF TGTGCCACCTCGGACGGGAGATGGGAGACCCAGTACTTC
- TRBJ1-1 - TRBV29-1 CSVDDSLNTEAFF TGCAGCGTTGACGACAGTTTGAACACTGAAGCTTTCTTT
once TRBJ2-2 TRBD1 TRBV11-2 CASSLSTGYTGELFF TGTGCCAGCAGCTTATCGACAGGGTACACCGGGGAGCTGTTTTTT
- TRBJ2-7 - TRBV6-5 CASSRLSGSEQYF TGTGCCAGCAGCCGTCTATCAGGGTCCGAGCAGTACTTC
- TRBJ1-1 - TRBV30 CAWRIGGGNTEAFF TGTGCCTGGAGGATCGGAGGGGGAAACACTGAAGCTTTCTTT
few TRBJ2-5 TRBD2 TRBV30 CAWSLAGQTQYF TGTGCCTGGAGTCTAGCGGGGCAGACCCAGTACTTC
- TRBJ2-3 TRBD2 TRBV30 CAWSAPRLAGMRDTQYF TGTGCCTGGAGTGCTCCTCGCTTAGCGGGGATGAGAGATACGCAGTATTTT
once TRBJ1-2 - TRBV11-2 CASSLDLSAYGYTF TGTGCCAGCAGCTTAGACCTTTCGGCTTATGGCTACACCTTC
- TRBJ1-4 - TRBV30 CAWSVGEKLFF TGTGCCTGGAGTGTTGGTGAAAAACTGTTTTTT
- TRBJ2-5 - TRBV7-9 CASSLDGQTQETQYF TGTGCCAGCAGCTTAGATGGTCAGACTCAAGAGACCCAGTACTTC
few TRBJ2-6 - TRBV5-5 CASSLAVGEGDGANVLTF TGTGCCAGCAGCTTGGCCGTCGGGGAAGGGGATGGGGCCAACGTCCTGACTTTC
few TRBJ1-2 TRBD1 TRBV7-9 CASSIKLGQPAGYTF TGTGCCAGCAGCATTAAACTGGGACAGCCTGCTGGCTACACCTTC